This T cell receptor beta chain stems from a study of vaccination and CD4 T cells after COVID-19. In the study overall: The cells in question were stimulated using overlapping spike peptides derived from SARS-CoV-2, HCoV-NL63, HCoV-OC43 and HCoV-229E.

The CDR3 runs to 15 residues. V was pared by 3 bases and J by 2 bases, with 11 bases between. The V gene's germline CDR1 is LNHDA and CDR2 SQIVND (reference sequence). Sequence data for DNA of cultured CD4+ T cells were generated by the Oncomine TCR Beta short-read assay. Scientists extracted genomic DNA from CD4+ T cells grown in culture. TCRdb re-derived calls from the PCR reads in MiXCR, one entry per CDR3 protein. The sample shows over 5,500 distinct CDR3 sequences, 52% of them seen only once. The treatment is: roughly 10-day PBMC culture with coronavirus spike peptide pools or control peptides (ViraFEST assay). Prior to the COVID-19 pandemic (2011-2018), the unexposed donor's CD4+ T cells were collected. Unexposed-donor CD4+ T cells were probed with SARS-CoV-2 S/N and four cold-coronavirus spikes, cells permitting. Notes on this clonotype: Its target is not known.

The gene calls are TRBV19 and TRBJ1-5; D uncertain. This clonotype originated in a human donor in good health. The sequencing sample was made of CD4+ T cells from blood, cultured in vitro. CDR3 in DNA: TGTGCCAGTAGTATTCAGGCAGGCGGCAATCAGCCCCAGCATTTT. This encodes CASSIQAGGNQPQHF.